Listed below are T cell receptor beta chains from one sample, sequenced in a study of T cells in localized non-small cell lung cancer. Method: immunoSEQ multiplex PCR; TCRdb's copy keeps in-frame clones and lacks some. The repertoire includes some 55,000 clones, approximately 82% of them detected once, and 20% sits in the top ten. The sequences come from peripheral blood, collected before any cancer treatment. The source is a female donor of 60 years or more with stage II squamous cell lung carcinoma. Both conserved end residues are part of each CDR3. A D gene is named only where the DNA matches it firmly. Clone sizes are given selectively: once, few, many, or a class where the clone is expanded.

v_gene	d_gene	j_gene	abundance	CDR3nt	CDR3aa
TRBV6-1	.	TRBJ1-2	.	TGTGCCAGCAGTGTTAACCCGACAGACAACTATGGCTACACCTTC	CASSVNPTDNYGYTF
TRBV2	.	TRBJ1-1	few	TGTGCCAGCAGTGAAGAGTGGGGGCTCGCTGAAGCTTTCTTT	CASSEEWGLAEAFF
TRBV12-5	.	TRBJ2-7	.	TGTGCTAGTGGCTCGGACAGTGGGGTATGGGTGCAGTACTTC	CASGSDSGVWVQYF
TRBV11-1	.	TRBJ2-7	.	TGTGCCAGCAGCTTAGGACAGTCCTCCTACGAGCAGTACTTC	CASSLGQSSYEQYF
TRBV30	.	TRBJ2-2	once	TGTGCCTGGAGTGTACTTGGGAACGCGTTGAACACCGGGGAGCTGTTTTTT	CAWSVLGNALNTGELFF
TRBV5-4	TRBD2	TRBJ2-3	.	TGTGCCAGCAGCCGGGGGGGGATAAGCACAGATACGCAGTATTTT	CASSRGGISTDTQYF
TRBV19	.	TRBJ1-1	many	TGTGCCAGTAGTCCTTACTTGACAGCCTTGAACACTGAAGCTTTCTTT	CASSPYLTALNTEAFF
TRBV18	.	TRBJ1-5	.	TGTGCCAGCTCACCAGGAAGGGTGAGCAATCAGCCCCAGCATTTT	CASSPGRVSNQPQHF
TRBV9	.	TRBJ1-1	.	TGTGCCAGCAGCGTAGTATCGGGGTCCTCTGAAGCTTTCTTT	CASSVVSGSSEAFF
TRBV5-1	.	TRBJ1-2	.	TGCGCCACCCGGGGAGGGGACTATGGCTACACCTTC	CATRGGDYGYTF
TRBV6-5	TRBD1	TRBJ1-2	.	TGTGCCAGCAGAGCGAACAGGGGGAACTATGGCTACACCTTC	CASRANRGNYGYTF
TRBV4-1	.	TRBJ1-6	.	TGCGCCAGCAGCCAAAGTCCGGACAGAAGCAATTCACCCCTCCACTTT	CASSQSPDRSNSPLHF
TRBV11-2	.	TRBJ1-2	.	TGTGCCAGCAGCTGGCAATATGGCTACACCTTC	CASSWQYGYTF
TRBV6-5	TRBD1	TRBJ2-1	.	TGTGCCAGCAGTTACTCACAGGGGTTTAACAATGAGCAGTTCTTC	CASSYSQGFNNEQFF
TRBV5-6	TRBD2	TRBJ2-5	.	TGTGCCAGCAGCCCCGCCGGGGGGGGCGCGTCAGAGACCCAGTACTTC	CASSPAGGGASETQYF
TRBV6-1	.	TRBJ2-7	.	TGTGCCAGCAGTGGGAACAGGGCCGTCAGCTCCTACGAGCAGTACTTC	CASSGNRAVSSYEQYF
TRBV10-2	TRBD2	TRBJ2-5	.	TGCGCCAGCAGTGACTCGGCGGGGGGTAGGGAGACCCAGTACTTC	CASSDSAGGRETQYF
TRBV9	.	TRBJ1-2	.	TGTGCCAGCAGCGTAGCAGGGATGAAGAACTATGGCTACACCTTC	CASSVAGMKNYGYTF
TRBV6-1	TRBD1	TRBJ2-5	.	TGTGCCAGCAGTGAGATATTACAGGGGATTCAAGAGACCCAGTACTTC	CASSEILQGIQETQYF
TRBV29-1	.	TRBJ2-3	few	TGCAGCGTTGGGGCAAGCACAGATACGCAGTATTTT	CSVGASTDTQYF
TRBV9	.	TRBJ2-2	.	TGTGCCAGCAGCGTAGCTACTAGGGGCCCTTTAGCCGGGGAGCTGTTTTTT	CASSVATRGPLAGELFF
TRBV7-9	TRBD1	TRBJ2-7	.	TGTGCCAGCAGCCCGACACGGACAGGGGGAACCTACGAGCAGTACTTC	CASSPTRTGGTYEQYF
TRBV6-1	.	TRBJ2-1	few	TGTGCCAGCAGTGAAAGGCGCGGGGACACCTACAATGAGCAGTTCTTC	CASSERRGDTYNEQFF
TRBV4-1	TRBD2	TRBJ2-3	.	TGCGCCAGCAGCCAAGGGACTAGCGAAGATACGCAGTATTTT	CASSQGTSEDTQYF
TRBV6-1	TRBD2	TRBJ2-7	.	TGTGCCAGCAGTGACGGGTGGGGACTAGCGGGGGCCATCTACGAGCAGTACTTC	CASSDGWGLAGAIYEQYF
TRBV9	.	TRBJ1-3	.	TGTGCCAGCAGCGTAGTGGGGATAGGAGGAAACACCATATATTTT	CASSVVGIGGNTIYF
TRBV7-3	.	TRBJ1-2	.	TGTGCCAGCAGCCCGCTAGATGACAGGCTTTATGGCTACACCTTC	CASSPLDDRLYGYTF
TRBV6-1	.	TRBJ2-5	.	TGTGCCAGCAGTGAAGGAAGGCGGGGACAAGAGACCCAGTACTTC	CASSEGRRGQETQYF
TRBV7-9	.	TRBJ1-1	.	TGTGCCAGCAGCTTAGTGGTATCTCGAGGTACTGAAGCTTTCTTT	CASSLVVSRGTEAFF
TRBV5-6	TRBD1	TRBJ1-3	.	TGTGCCAGCAGCCCAATTCGGCGACAGGGCTCTGGAAACACCATATATTTT	CASSPIRRQGSGNTIYF
TRBV30	TRBD1	TRBJ1-2	.	TGTGCCTGGAGTGGATCAGGGGGTCCTAACTATGGCTACACCTTC	CAWSGSGGPNYGYTF
TRBV6-6	.	TRBJ1-2	.	TGTGCCAGCACCCCACAGGGAACCGGCTATGGCTACACCTTC	CASTPQGTGYGYTF
TRBV19	.	TRBJ2-7	.	TGTGCCAGTAGTATCAGACGATCTGACGAGCAGTACTTC	CASSIRRSDEQYF
TRBV5-1	.	TRBJ1-2	.	TGCGCCAGCAGCTTACCACCCGGGGACTACACCTTC	CASSLPPGDYTF
TRBV19	.	TRBJ2-4	.	TGTGCCAGTAGTAGAACAACAGCCAAAAACATTCAGTACTTC	CASSRTTAKNIQYF
TRBV19	TRBD1	TRBJ2-7	.	TGTGCCAGTAGTATGAACAGGGGCTACGAGCAGTACTTC	CASSMNRGYEQYF
TRBV6-5	TRBD1	TRBJ2-3	.	TGTGCCAGCAGTAATACAGGGGGCGGAGGTACGCAGTATTTT	CASSNTGGGGTQYF
TRBV6-1	TRBD1	TRBJ1-6	.	TGTGCCAGCAGTAGGGGACAGTCACCCCTCCACTTT	CASSRGQSPLHF
TRBV6-1	TRBD1	TRBJ1-1	.	TGTGCCAGCAGTGTCGACAGGGGGCTGGAAGCTTTCTTT	CASSVDRGLEAFF
TRBV9	TRBD2	TRBJ2-1	.	TGTGCCAGCAGCGCCGGACTAGCGGGTTACAATGAGCAGTTCTTC	CASSAGLAGYNEQFF
TRBV7-3	.	TRBJ1-6	.	TGTGCCAGCAGTTCATCAGTGCCCTCACCCCTCCACTTT	CASSSSVPSPLHF
TRBV6-5	TRBD1	TRBJ1-1	.	TGTGCCAGCAGCGACAGGGGCGCCCACACTGAAGCTTTCTTT	CASSDRGAHTEAFF
TRBV2	.	TRBJ2-3	once	TGTGCCAGCAGTGAGGGGGCCGGCACAGATACGCAGTATTTT	CASSEGAGTDTQYF
TRBV28	.	TRBJ1-2	.	TGTGCCAGCAGCCCTGGGGGTTATGGCTACACCTTC	CASSPGGYGYTF
TRBV5-1	.	TRBJ2-1	once	TGCGCCAGCAGCTTGGAGGATGAGCAGTTCTTC	CASSLEDEQFF
TRBV19	.	TRBJ1-4	.	TGTGCCAGTACCCCTGTGCAGGGTGCTAATGAAAAACTGTTTTTT	CASTPVQGANEKLFF
TRBV19	TRBD1	TRBJ2-7	.	TGTGCCAGTAGGAAAGACAGGGACCTCGACGAGCAGTACTTC	CASRKDRDLDEQYF
TRBV19	TRBD1	TRBJ1-5	.	TGTGCCACCTCTGGACAGGGTGATCAGCCCCAGCATTTT	CATSGQGDQPQHF
TRBV5-4	.	TRBJ2-7	.	TGTGCCAGCATGCCGGACGGGTCCTACGAGCAGTACTTC	CASMPDGSYEQYF
TRBV6-1	.	TRBJ1-3	.	TGTGCCAGCAGGGAGGGGGGTAGCTCTGGAAACACCATATATTTT	CASREGGSSGNTIYF
TRBV27	TRBD1	TRBJ1-1	.	TGTGCCAGCGGACAGGGAGGAGGAACTGAAGCTTTCTTT	CASGQGGGTEAFF
TRBV20-1	.	TRBJ2-5	.	TGCAGTGTAAAAATCGGAGAGACCCAGTACTTC	CSVKIGETQYF
TRBV6-6	.	TRBJ1-1	.	TGTGCCAGCAGTTACTTTGGGGGGGGTATCGCTGAAGCTTTCTTT	CASSYFGGGIAEAFF
TRBV30	TRBD1	TRBJ2-5	.	TGTGCCTGGAGTGTACAGGGGGGCTGGGAGACCCAGTACTTC	CAWSVQGGWETQYF
TRBV19	TRBD1	TRBJ1-5	.	TGTGCCAGTAGTATGGCTGACAGGGCTCAGCCCCAGCATTTT	CASSMADRAQPQHF